This TCR beta chain was recovered during a study of T cell responses to AZD1222 COVID-19 vaccine. About this clone: Its antigen is undetermined.

Profiling relied on immunoSEQ multiplex PCR, and the TCRdb table lists in-frame clones only, not all of them. The sample includes around 94,000 clones, 84% seen only once; the top ten take about 15%. Germline CDR1 and CDR2: SGHTA and FQGNSA. The V segment lost 5 bases and the J segment 8 bases; nucleotides outside the gene matches: 11. CDR3 length equals 14 residues. Study results and limitations: Spike-specific TCR breadth and depth both grew after two AZD1222 doses. Sampled repertoires all dated from after the peak T cell response. The donor group comprised mostly white British people and more females; the analysis possibly underestimated clonal diversity.

This specimen was peripheral blood, taken on day 0 of AZD1222 vaccination. The chain is built from TRBV7-2 and TRBJ1-2; the match to TRBD1 covers 7 bases. This receptor was taken from an adult in good health. In DNA, the CDR3 is TGTGCCAGCAGCCAGGGACAGAATCGATGGGGCTACACCTTC. Residues: CASSQGQNRWGYTF.